These 11 T cell receptor beta chains came from one sample sequenced in a study of monozygotic twins with inflammatory bowel disease. TCRdb reanalyzed the 5' RACE reads and collapses them to one entry per CDR3 protein, without DNA. Here the sample table reports some 130,000 distinct CDR3 sequences. Sequenced: blood. Every receptor here comes from a human donor with ulcerative colitis or Crohn's disease, or a healthy co-twin of an affected twin (not recorded which).

J is TRBJ2-1 and V is TRBV7-6. The CDR3 loop spans 16 amino acids. CDR1 and CDR2 (germline): SGHVS, FNYEAQ. CDR3 protein: CASSLGRLSSYNEQFF.

This rearrangement joins TRBV27 to TRBJ2-1; the TCRdb D gene call, TRBD1, has no DNA to confirm it. Per the germline V gene, CDR1 is MNHEY and CDR2 is SMNVEV (reference sequence). The CDR3 length is 13 residues. This chain's CDR3 is CASSTGPYNEQFF.

The chain couples TRBV6-5 to TRBJ1-4. The CDR3 is 15 amino acids. CDR1 is MNHEY, CDR2 SVGAGI, per germline. The chain's CDR3 is CASSNSREPNEKLFF.

The J gene is TRBJ1-1, the V gene TRBV10-3. Germline V gene lookup returns CDR1 ENHRY and CDR2 SYGVKD. The CDR3 has 15 amino acids. The CDR3 sequence: CAISATVLMNTEAFF.

V gene TRBV20-1 combines with J gene TRBJ2-3; the TRBD1 assignment by TCRdb is unverifiable without DNA. Germline V lookup: CDR1 DFQATT, CDR2 SNEGSKA (reference sequence). The CDR3 is made up of 13 amino acids. The CDR3 sequence is CSAKGSRTDTQYF.

The chain combines TRBV29-1 with TRBJ1-1. This CDR3 comprises 12 residues. Germline V lookup: CDR1 SQVTM, CDR2 ANQGSEA. This chain's CDR3 is CSSVRVNTEAFF.

This chain links TRBV10-3 with TRBJ2-7; TCRdb's assignment of TRBD2 cannot be checked, as there is no DNA. The CDR3 covers 13 residues. The germline V gene has CDR1 ENHRY and CDR2 SYGVKD. The CDR3: CAISERESYEQYF.

The rearrangement uses TRBV5-1 and TRBJ2-7; TCRdb's assignment of TRBD1 cannot be checked, as there is no DNA. The CDR3 runs to 15 residues. Germline V gene lookup returns CDR1 SGHRS and CDR2 YFSETQ. The CDR3 sequence: CASNPSGTGFEEQYF.

The genes are TRBV7-2 and TRBJ2-1; TCRdb indicates TRBD1, and absent DNA this call remains unverified. This CDR3 comprises 15 residues. Per the germline V gene, CDR1 is SGHTA and CDR2 is FQGNSA. This CDR3 reads CASTRAFSSYNEQFF. Full variable domain (remainder filled in from reference TRBV7-2 and TRBJ2-1): GAGVSQSPSNKVTEKGKDVELRCDPISGHTALYWYRQSLGQGLEFLIYFQGNSAPDKSGLPSDRFSAERTGGSVSTLTIQRTQQEDSAVYLCASTRAFSSYNEQFFGPGTRLTVL.

The chain has TRBV19 and TRBJ1-6; lacking DNA, the TRBD1 call made by TCRdb goes unchecked. Germline CDR1 is LNHDA and CDR2 is SQIVND (reference sequence). The CDR3 loop spans 17 amino acids. The CDR3 is CASSIRSSRGHNSPLHF. The full variable domain, in which reference TRBV19 and TRBJ1-6 provide the parts outside the CDR3, is DGGITQSPKYLFRKEGQNVTLSCEQNLNHDAMYWYRQDPGQGLRLIYYSQIVNDFQKGDIAEGYSVSREKKESFPLTVTSAQKNPTAFYLCASSIRSSRGHNSPLHFGNGTRLTVT.

This chain joins TRBV5-1 and TRBJ2-7; TCRdb picks TRBD1, but there is no DNA to check that call. Germline loops: CDR1 SGHRS, CDR2 YFSETQ. The length of the CDR3 is 15 residues. This chain's CDR3 is CASSPGGGGPYEQYF.